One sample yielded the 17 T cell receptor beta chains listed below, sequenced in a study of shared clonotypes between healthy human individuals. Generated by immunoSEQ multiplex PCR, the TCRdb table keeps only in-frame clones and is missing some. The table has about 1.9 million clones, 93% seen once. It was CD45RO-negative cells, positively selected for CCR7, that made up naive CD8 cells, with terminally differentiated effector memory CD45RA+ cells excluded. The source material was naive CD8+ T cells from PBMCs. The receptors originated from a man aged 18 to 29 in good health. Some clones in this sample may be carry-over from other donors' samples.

DNA for the CDR3: TGTGCCAGCAGTGAAGGGGTACTAGAGCAGTTCTTC. Translated: CASSEGVLEQFF. The chain couples TRBV2 to TRBJ2-1; D unresolved. Trimming shortened V by 1 base and J by 10 bases, and 8 bases separated the two germline ends. This CDR3 has 12 residues. CDR1 is SNHLY, CDR2 FYNNEI, per germline.

The CDR3 DNA follows: TGTGCCAGCAGTGGGCACAGGGGGTCGAATGAGCAGTTCTTC. Translation gives CASSGHRGSNEQFF. The chain has TRBV6-4 and TRBJ2-1, with 8 bases aligning to TRBD1. The germline CDR1 and CDR2 sequences are MRHNA and SNTAGT. J gave up 7 bases and V 4 bases, and 6 bases lay outside the gene matches. The CDR3 sequence is 14 residues long.

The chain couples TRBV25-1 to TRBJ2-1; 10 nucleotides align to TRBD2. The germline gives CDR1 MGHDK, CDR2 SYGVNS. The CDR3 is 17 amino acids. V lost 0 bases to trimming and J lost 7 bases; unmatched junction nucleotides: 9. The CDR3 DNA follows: TGTGCCAGCAGTGAATATATTGAACTAGCGGGAAGGAATGAGCAGTTCTTC. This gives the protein CASSEYIELAGRNEQFF.

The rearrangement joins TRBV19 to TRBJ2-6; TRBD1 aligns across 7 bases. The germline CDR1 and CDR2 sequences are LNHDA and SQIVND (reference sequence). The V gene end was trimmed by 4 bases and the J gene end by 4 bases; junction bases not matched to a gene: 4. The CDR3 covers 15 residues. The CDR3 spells CASSTDREGANVLTF. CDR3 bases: TGTGCCAGTAGTACCGACAGGGAAGGGGCCAACGTCCTGACTTTC.

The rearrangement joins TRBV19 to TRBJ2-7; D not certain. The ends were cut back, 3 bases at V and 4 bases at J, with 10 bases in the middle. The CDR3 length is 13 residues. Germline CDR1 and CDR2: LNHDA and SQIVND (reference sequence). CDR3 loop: CASSIGNIYEQYF. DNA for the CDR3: TGTGCCAGTAGTATTGGGAATATTTACGAGCAGTACTTC. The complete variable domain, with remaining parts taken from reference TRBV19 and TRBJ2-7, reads DGGITQSPKYLFRKEGQNVTLSCEQNLNHDAMYWYRQDPGQGLRLIYYSQIVNDFQKGDIAEGYSVSREKKESFPLTVTSAQKNPTAFYLCASSIGNIYEQYFGPGTRLTVT.

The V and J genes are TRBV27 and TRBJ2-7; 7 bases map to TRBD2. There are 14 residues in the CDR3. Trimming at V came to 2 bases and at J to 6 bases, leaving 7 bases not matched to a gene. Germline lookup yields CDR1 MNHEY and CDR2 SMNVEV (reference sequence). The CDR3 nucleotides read TGTGCCAGCAGTTTACTTTCTCGGGGGGTCGAGCAGTACTTC. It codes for CASSLLSRGVEQYF.

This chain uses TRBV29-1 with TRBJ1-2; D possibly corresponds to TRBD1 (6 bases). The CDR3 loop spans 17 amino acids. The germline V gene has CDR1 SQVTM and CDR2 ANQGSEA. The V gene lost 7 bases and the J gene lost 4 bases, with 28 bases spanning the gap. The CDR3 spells CSAGEAATQGPRYGYTF. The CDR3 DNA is TGCAGCGCCGGCGAGGCGGCGACCCAGGGGCCCCGCTATGGCTACACCTTC.

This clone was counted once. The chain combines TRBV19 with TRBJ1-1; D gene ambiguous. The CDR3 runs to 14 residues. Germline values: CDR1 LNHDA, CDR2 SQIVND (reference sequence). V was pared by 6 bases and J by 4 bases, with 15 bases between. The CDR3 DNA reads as TGTGCCAGTAGGCCCGGAAGGGAAGGCACTGAAGCTTTCTTT. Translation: CASRPGREGTEAFF.

CDR3 in amino acids: CASSPWTGGEDYGYTF. For the CDR3, the DNA is TGTGCCAGCAGCCCTTGGACAGGGGGCGAGGACTATGGCTACACCTTC. V gene TRBV7-6 combines with J gene TRBJ1-2; TRBD1 aligns across 11 bases. J lost 3 bases, V lost 5 bases, and 8 bases had no gene match. The CDR3 spans 16 residues. Germline CDR1 reads SGHVS; CDR2 reads FNYEAQ.

CDR3 DNA: TGCGCCAGCAGCCAAGGGCGGACTTTCAACAAGCAGTTCTTC. The encoded protein is CASSQGRTFNKQFF. The chain carries TRBV4-1 and TRBJ2-1, with D possibly matching TRBD2 (5 bases). V was shortened by 1 base and J by 11 bases, with 15 bases between the two germline ends. Germline V lookup: CDR1 MGHRA, CDR2 YSYEKL. The CDR3 has 14 amino acids.

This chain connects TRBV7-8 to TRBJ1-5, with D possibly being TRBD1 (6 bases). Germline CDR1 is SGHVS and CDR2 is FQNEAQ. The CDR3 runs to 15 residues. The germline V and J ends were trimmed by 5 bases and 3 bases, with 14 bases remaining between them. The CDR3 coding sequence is TGTGCCAGCAGCCAGACAGGAAAACCCAATCAGCCCCAGCATTTT. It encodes CASSQTGKPNQPQHF.

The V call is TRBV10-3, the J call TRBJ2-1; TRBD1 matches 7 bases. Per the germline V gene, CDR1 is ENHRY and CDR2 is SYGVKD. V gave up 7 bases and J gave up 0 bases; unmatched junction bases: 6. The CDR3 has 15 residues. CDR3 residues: CAITGTADSYNEQFF. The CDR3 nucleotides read TGTGCCATCACCGGGACAGCGGACTCCTACAATGAGCAGTTCTTC.

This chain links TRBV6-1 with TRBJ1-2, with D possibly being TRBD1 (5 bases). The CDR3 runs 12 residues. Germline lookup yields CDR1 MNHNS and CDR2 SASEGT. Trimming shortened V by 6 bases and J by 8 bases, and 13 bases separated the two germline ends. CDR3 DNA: TGTGCCAGCAGCGGCAGGGCGGCCGGCTACACCTTC. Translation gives CASSGRAAGYTF.

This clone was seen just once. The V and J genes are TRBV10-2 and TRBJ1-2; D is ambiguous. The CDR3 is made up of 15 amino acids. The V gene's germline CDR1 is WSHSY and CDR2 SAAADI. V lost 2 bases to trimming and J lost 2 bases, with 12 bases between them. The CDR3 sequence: CASSETAQKNYGYTF. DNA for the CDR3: TGCGCCAGCAGTGAGACAGCGCAGAAGAACTATGGCTACACCTTC.

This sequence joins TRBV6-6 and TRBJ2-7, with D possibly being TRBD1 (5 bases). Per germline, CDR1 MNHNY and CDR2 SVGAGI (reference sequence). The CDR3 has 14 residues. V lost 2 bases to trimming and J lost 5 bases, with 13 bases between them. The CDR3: CASSYGAQVNEQYF. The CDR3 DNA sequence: TGTGCCAGCAGTTACGGGGCACAGGTGAACGAGCAGTACTTC.

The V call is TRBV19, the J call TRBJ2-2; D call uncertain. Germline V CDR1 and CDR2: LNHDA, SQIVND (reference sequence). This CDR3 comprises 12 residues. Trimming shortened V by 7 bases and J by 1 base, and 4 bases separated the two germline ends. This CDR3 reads CASNGNTGELFF. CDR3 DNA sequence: TGTGCCAGTAACGGGAACACCGGGGAGCTGTTTTTT. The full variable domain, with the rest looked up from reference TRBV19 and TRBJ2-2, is DGGITQSPKYLFRKEGQNVTLSCEQNLNHDAMYWYRQDPGQGLRLIYYSQIVNDFQKGDIAEGYSVSREKKESFPLTVTSAQKNPTAFYLCASNGNTGELFFGEGSRLTVL.

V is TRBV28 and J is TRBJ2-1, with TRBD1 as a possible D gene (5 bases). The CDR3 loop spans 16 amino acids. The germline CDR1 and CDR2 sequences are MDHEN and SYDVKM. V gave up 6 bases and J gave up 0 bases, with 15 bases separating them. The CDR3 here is CASRKLTESSYNEQFF. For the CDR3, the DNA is TGTGCCAGCAGGAAATTGACAGAGAGCTCCTACAATGAGCAGTTCTTC.